This TCR beta chain derives from a study of cytomegalovirus exposure and HLA in healthy donors. At the level of the study: The roughly 120 validation repertoires, a later analysis reported, used the same platform as the 666 first-cohort repertoires.

Among the approximately 110 subjects of the validation cohort, separate from the approximately 700-subject first cohort, were the donors. Profiling relied on immunoSEQ multiplex PCR, and the TCRdb table lists in-frame clones only, not all of them. The sample contains about 220,000 clones, about 86% of which appear only once. Turning to this clone: What it recognizes is unknown.

CDR1 SGHDT and CDR2 YYEEEE come from the germline V gene. This CDR3 is 16 amino acids long. V trimming: 1 base; J trimming: 6 bases; junction bases outside the gene matches: 9. Findings and caveats of the study: Rarity held for most TCR sequences, but there were some public TCRs that occurred in many donors. The listing of some 170 TCR beta chains classed them as cytomegalovirus-associated.

Material for sequencing was PBMCs. The chain is built from TRBV5-6 and TRBJ1-5, with 8 positions matching TRBD1. This receptor was taken from a man aged 18 to 29 in good health and CMV-seronegative. CDR3 region: CASSLKAPGGRQPQHF. Written as DNA, the CDR3 is TGTGCCAGCAGCTTGAAGGCGCCAGGGGGCCGTCAGCCCCAGCATTTT. The whole variable domain, filled in from reference TRBV5-6 and TRBJ1-5, reads DAGVTQSPTHLIKTRGQQVTLRCSPKSGHDTVSWYQQALGQGPQFIFQYYEEEERQRGNFPDRFSGHQFPNYSSELNVNALLLGDSALYLCASSLKAPGGRQPQHFGDGTRLSIL.